This T cell receptor beta chain was documented in a study of CD8+ T cells in alopecia areata. CDR3 length: 14 residues. With 3 bases removed from V and 2 bases from J, the gap between germline ends came to 10 bases. Germline assignment: CDR1 LNHDA and CDR2 SQIVND (reference sequence). cDNA reverse transcribed from extracted RNA served as the sequencing template. Here immunoSEQ multiplex PCR was the method, and the copy in TCRdb shows in-frame clones only, minus some. The repertoire consists of about 94,000 clones, with approximately 70% occurring once and the leading ten covering 15% to 20%. Described treatment: oral pan-JAK inhibitor, 5-10 mg twice daily.

Sequencing used CD8+ T cells sorted from blood, obtained around week 46, from a patient treated with tofacitinib. The receptor was isolated from a human donor with alopecia areata. The V gene is TRBV19, the J gene TRBJ1-1; D remains unclear. CDR3 DNA sequence: TGTGCCAGTAGTATCCGGGTCGGAAACACTGAAGCTTTCTTT. Its translation: CASSIRVGNTEAFF.